This T cell receptor beta chain is drawn from a study of T cell repertoires in cytomegalovirus infection. MiXCR, applied by TCRdb to the reads, yields one record per CDR3 protein. The repertoire holds about 470,000 distinct CDR3 sequences, with approximately 40% as singletons. Per the germline V gene, CDR1 is DFQATT and CDR2 is SNEGSKA (reference sequence). After removal of 4 bases from V and 1 base from J, the junction contained 6 bases not matched to a gene. CDR3 length: 17 residues. Turning to this clonotype: The antigen remains unidentified.

The chain couples TRBV20-1 to TRBJ2-3; 15 nucleotides match TRBD2. This receptor was obtained from a human donor in good health (CMV status not recorded). Some clones in this sample may be carry-over from other donors' samples. Here the sequenced sample was cultured PBMCs, taken from culture after CMV antigen stimulation. This CDR3 is CSATGLAGGLGTDTQYF. CDR3 sequence (DNA): TGCAGTGCTACCGGACTAGCGGGGGGGCTCGGCACAGATACGCAGTATTTT.